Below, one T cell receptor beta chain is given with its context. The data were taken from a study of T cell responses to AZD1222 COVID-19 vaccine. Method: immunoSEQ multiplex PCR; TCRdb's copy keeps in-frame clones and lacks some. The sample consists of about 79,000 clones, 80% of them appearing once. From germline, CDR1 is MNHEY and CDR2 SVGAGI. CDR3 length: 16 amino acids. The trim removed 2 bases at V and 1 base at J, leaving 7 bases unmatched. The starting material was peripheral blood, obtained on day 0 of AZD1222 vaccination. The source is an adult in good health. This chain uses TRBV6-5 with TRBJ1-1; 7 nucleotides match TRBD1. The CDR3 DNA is TGTGCCAGCAGTTACCGTTTTAGGACAGGGAACACTGAAGCTTTCTTT. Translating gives CASSYRFRTGNTEAFF.